The following is a TCR beta chain sequence with its context. In the original processing: Amplification of reference gene primers was used by the study to estimate nucleated cell counts. Produced via immunoSEQ multiplex PCR; TCRdb's table is partial and in-frame only. The DNA gave D and trimming, while V, J and clone size come from that table. This sample has about 100,000 clones, with 85% found just once. The data stem from a study of blood T cell repertoires in COVID-19. The V gene lost 0 bases and the J gene lost 8 bases, with 10 bases spanning the gap. CDR1 SGHVS and CDR2 FQNEAQ come from the germline V gene. CDR3 length: 13 amino acids.

The chain joins TRBV7-8 to TRBJ1-2; perhaps TRBD1 as D (5 bases). The receptor was isolated from a man aged 50-59 years with active or convalescent COVID-19. Sequencing was done on a sample of peripheral blood. CDR3 sequence (DNA): TGTGCCAGCAGCTTAGCGGGGGAGGTGGGCTACACCTTC. This translates into CASSLAGEVGYTF. Based on the CDR3 plus reference TRBV7-8 and TRBJ1-2, the full variable domain is GAGVSQSPRYKVAKRGQDVALRCDPISGHVSLFWYQQALGQGPEFLTYFQNEAQLDKSGLPSDRFFAERPEGSVSTLKIQRTQQEDSAVYLCASSLAGEVGYTFGSGTRLTVV.